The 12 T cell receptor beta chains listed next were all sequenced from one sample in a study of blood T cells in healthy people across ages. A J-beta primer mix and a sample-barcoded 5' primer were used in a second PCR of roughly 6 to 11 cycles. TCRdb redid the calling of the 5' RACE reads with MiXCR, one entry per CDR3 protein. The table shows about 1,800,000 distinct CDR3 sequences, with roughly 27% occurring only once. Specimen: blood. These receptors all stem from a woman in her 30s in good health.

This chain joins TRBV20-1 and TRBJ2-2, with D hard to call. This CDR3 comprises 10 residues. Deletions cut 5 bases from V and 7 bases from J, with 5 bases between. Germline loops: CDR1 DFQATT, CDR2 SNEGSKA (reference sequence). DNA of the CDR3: TGCAGTGCTTTTAACGGGGAGCTGTTTTTT. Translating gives CSAFNGELFF.

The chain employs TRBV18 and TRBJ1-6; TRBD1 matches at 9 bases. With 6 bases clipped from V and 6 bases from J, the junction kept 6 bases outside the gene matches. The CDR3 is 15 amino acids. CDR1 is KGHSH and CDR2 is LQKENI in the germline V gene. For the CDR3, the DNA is TGTGCCAGCTCGGGACAGGGAGAGGGTAATTCACCCCTCCACTTT. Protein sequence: CASSGQGEGNSPLHF.

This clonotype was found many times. CDR3 in DNA: TGTGCCAGCAGCATCCGGACAGGGAAAGAGACCCAGTACTTC. Its translation: CASSIRTGKETQYF. This chain uses TRBV7-2 with TRBJ2-5; 8 nucleotides agree with TRBD1. V shed 5 bases and J 3 bases; nucleotides not matched to a gene: 5. This CDR3 comprises 14 residues. The germline V gene has CDR1 SGHTA and CDR2 FQGNSA.

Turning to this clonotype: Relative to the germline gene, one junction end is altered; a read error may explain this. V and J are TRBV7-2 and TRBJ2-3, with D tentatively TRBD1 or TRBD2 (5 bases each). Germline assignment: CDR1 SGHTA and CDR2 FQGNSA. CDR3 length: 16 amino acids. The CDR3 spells CASSFTTVSSTETQYF. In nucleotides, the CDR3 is TGTGCCAGCAGCTTCACGACAGTCTCTAGCACAGAGACGCAGTATTTT.

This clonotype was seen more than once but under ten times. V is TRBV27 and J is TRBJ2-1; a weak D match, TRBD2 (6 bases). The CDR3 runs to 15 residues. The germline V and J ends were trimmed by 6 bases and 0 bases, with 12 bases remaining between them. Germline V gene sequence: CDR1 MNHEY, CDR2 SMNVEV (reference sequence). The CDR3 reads CASRSGLGSYNEQFF. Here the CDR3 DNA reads TGTGCCAGCAGGTCGGGACTTGGCTCCTACAATGAGCAGTTCTTC.

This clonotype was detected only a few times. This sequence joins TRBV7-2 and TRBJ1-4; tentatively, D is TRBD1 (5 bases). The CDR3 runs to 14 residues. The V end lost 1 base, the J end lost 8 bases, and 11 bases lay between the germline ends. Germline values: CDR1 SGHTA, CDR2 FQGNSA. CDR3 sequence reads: CASSLEGGEEKLFF. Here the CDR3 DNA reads TGTGCCAGCAGCTTAGAAGGAGGGGAGGAAAAACTGTTTTTT.

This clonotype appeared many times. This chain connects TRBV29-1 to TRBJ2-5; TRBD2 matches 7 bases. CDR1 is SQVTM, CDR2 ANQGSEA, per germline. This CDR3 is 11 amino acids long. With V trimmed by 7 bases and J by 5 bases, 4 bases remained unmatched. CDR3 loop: CSGGEGETQYF. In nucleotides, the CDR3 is TGCAGCGGAGGGGAGGGGGAGACCCAGTACTTC.

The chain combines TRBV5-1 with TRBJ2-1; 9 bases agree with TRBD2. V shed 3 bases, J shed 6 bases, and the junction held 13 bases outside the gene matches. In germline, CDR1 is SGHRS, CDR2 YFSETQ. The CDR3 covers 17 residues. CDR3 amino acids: CASSWVAGDKEVNEQFF. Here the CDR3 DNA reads TGCGCCAGCAGCTGGGTAGCGGGGGACAAAGAGGTCAATGAGCAGTTCTTC.

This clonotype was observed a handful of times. Here the CDR3 reads CATSRVGEGVGTGELFF. The CDR3, as DNA: TGTGCCACCAGCAGAGTTGGAGAAGGGGTCGGGACCGGGGAGCTGTTTTTT. This chain joins TRBV15 and TRBJ2-2; D may be TRBD1 (5 bases). CDR1 is LNHNV, CDR2 YYDKDF, per germline (reference sequence). The CDR3 is made up of 17 amino acids. V was clipped by 1 base and J by 5 bases, with 17 bases between them.

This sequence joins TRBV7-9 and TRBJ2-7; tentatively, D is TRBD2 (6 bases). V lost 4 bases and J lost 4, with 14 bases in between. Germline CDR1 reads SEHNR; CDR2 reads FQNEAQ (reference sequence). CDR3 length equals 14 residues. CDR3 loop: CASSSAWREYEQYF. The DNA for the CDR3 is TGTGCCAGCAGCTCAGCATGGCGGGAATACGAGCAGTACTTC.

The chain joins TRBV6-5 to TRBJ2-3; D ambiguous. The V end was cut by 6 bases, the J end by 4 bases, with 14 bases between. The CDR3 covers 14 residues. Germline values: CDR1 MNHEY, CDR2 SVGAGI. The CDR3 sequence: CASSRAGGPDTQYF. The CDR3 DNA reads TGTGCCAGCAGCCGCGCAGGTGGCCCAGATACGCAGTATTTT.

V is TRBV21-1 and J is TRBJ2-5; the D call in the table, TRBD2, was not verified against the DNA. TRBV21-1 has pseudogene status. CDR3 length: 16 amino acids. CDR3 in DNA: TGTGCCAGCAGCAAAGAGGGAGGGGTGGGCCAAGAGACCCAGTACTTC. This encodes CASSKEGGVGQETQYF.